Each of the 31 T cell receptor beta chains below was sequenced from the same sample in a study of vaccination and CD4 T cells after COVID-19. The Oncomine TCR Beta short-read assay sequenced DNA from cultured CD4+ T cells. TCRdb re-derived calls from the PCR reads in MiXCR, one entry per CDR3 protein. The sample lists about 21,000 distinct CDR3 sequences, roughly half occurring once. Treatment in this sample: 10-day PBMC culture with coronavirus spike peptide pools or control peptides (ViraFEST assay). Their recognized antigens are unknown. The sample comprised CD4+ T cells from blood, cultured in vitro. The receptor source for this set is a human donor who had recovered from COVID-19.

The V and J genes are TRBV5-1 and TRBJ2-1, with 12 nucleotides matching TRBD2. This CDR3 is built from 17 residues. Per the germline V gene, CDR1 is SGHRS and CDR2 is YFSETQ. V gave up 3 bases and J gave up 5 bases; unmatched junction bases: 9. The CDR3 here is CASSSTPTSGGNNEQFF. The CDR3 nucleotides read TGCGCCAGCAGCTCCACACCGACTAGCGGGGGTAACAATGAGCAGTTCTTC.

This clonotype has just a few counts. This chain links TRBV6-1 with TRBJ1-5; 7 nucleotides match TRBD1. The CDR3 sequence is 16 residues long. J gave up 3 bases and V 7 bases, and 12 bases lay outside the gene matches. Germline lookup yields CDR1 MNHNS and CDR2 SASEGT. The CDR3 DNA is TGTGCCAGCATCCTCCGGGAACAGGGGTTCAATCAGCCCCAGCATTTT. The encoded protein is CASILREQGFNQPQHF.

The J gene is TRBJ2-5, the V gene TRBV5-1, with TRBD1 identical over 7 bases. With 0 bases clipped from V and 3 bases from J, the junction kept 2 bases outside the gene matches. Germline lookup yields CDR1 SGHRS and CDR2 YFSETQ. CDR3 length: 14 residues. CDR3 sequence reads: CASSLDTGEETQYF. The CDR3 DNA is TGCGCCAGCAGCTTGGATACAGGGGAAGAGACCCAGTACTTC.

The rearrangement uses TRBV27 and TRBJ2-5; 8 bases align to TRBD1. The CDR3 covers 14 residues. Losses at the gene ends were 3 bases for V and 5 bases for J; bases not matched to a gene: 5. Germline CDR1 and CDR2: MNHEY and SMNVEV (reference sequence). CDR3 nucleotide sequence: TGTGCCAGCAGTTTCCTCCGGGACAGGGAGACCCAGTACTTC. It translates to CASSFLRDRETQYF.

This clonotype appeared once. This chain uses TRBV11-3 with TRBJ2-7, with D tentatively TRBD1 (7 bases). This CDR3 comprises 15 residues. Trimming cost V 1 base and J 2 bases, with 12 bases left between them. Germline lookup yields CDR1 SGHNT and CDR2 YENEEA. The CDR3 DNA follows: TGTGCCAGCAGCTTAGGGCAGGGGGGAACCTACGAGCAGTACTTC. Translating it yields CASSLGQGGTYEQYF.

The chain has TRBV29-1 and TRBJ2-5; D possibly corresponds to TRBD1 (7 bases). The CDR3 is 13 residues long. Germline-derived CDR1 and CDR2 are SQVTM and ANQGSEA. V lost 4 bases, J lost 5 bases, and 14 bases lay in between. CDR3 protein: CSVVQGGGETQYF. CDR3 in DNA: TGCAGCGTTGTTCAGGGGGGTGGGGAGACCCAGTACTTC.

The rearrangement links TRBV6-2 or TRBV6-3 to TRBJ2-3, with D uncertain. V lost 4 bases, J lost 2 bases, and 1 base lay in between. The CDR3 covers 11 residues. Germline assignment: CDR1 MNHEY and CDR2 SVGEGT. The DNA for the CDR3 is TGTGCCAGCAGTTCCACAGATACGCAGTATTTT. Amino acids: CASSSTDTQYF.

This chain's CDR3 is CASSPPSSGIRSDTQYF. In DNA form, the CDR3 reads TGTGCCAGCAGCCCACCCTCTAGCGGGATACGTTCAGATACGCAGTATTTT. This chain joins TRBV7-2 and TRBJ2-3; TRBD2 matches 9 bases. V shed 5 bases, J shed 4 bases, and the junction held 13 bases outside the gene matches. This CDR3 is 17 amino acids long. In germline, CDR1 is SGHTA, CDR2 FQGNSA.

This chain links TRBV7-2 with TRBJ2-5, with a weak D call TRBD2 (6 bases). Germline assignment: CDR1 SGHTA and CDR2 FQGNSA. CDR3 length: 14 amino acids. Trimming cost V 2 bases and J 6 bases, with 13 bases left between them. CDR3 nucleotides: TGTGCCAGCAGCTTACGTCGGGGGTTTAAGACCCAGTACTTC. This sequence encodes CASSLRRGFKTQYF.

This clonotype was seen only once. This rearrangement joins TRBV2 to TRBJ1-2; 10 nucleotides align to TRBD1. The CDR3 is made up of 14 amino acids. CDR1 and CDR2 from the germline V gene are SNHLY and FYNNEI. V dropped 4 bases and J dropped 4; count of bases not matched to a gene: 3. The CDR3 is CASSVGTGVYGYTF. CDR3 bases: TGTGCCAGCAGTGTTGGGACAGGGGTCTATGGCTACACCTTC.

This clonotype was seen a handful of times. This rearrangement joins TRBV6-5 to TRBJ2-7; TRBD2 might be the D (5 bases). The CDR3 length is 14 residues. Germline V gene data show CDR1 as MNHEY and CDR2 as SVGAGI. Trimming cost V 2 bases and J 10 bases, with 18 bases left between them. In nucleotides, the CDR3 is TGTGCCAGCAGTTACCTAGTCGGCGGGCAAGGCCAGTACTTC. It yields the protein CASSYLVGGQGQYF.

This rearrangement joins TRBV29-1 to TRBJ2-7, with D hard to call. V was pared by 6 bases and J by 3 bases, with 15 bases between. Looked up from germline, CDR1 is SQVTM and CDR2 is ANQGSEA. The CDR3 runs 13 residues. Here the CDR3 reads CSVGLATGYEQYF. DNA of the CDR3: TGCAGCGTGGGGTTGGCTACGGGCTACGAGCAGTACTTC.

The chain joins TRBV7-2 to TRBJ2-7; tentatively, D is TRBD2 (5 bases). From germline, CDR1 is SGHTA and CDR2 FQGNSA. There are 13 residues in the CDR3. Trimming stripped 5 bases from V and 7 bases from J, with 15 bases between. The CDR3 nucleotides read TGTGCCAGCAGCACTGGACTGGCTAGGGAGCAGTACTTC. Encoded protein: CASSTGLAREQYF.

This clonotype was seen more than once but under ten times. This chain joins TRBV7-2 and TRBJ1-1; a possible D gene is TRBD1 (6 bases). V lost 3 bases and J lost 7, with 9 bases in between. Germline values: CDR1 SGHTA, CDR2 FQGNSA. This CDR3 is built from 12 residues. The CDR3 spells CASSLRTVEAFF. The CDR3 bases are TGTGCCAGCAGCTTGAGGACAGTTGAAGCTTTCTTT.

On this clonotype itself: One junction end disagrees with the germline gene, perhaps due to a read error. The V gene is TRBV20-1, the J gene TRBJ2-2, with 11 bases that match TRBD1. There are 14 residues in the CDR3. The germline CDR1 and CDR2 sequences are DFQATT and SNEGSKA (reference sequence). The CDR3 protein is CSARRTGGTGELLF. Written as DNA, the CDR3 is TGCAGTGCTAGAAGGACAGGGGGCACCGGGGAGCTGCTTTTT.

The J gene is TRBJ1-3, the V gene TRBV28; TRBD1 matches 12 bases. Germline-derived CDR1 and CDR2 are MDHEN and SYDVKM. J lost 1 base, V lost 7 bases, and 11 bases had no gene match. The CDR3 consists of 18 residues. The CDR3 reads CASIPGQGARLSGNTIYF. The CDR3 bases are TGTGCCAGCATACCGGGACAGGGGGCGCGCCTATCTGGAAACACCATATATTTT.

The CDR3 region is CASSPRPGQANYGYTF. The CDR3 DNA reads TGTGCCAGCAGTCCTCGCCCCGGACAGGCTAACTATGGCTACACCTTC. The chain couples TRBV6-2 or TRBV6-3 to TRBJ1-2; 7 bases map to TRBD1. CDR3 length equals 16 residues. Germline V gene sequence: CDR1 MNHEY, CDR2 SVGEGT. After removal of 5 bases from V and 0 bases from J, the junction contained 9 bases not matched to a gene.

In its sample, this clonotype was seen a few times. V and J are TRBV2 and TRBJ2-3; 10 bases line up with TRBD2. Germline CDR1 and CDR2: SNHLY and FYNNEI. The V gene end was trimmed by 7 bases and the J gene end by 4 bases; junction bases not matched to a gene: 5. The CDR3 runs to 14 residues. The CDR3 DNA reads TGTGCCAGCACTCTAGCGGGAGCTCCAGATACGCAGTATTTT. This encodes CASTLAGAPDTQYF.

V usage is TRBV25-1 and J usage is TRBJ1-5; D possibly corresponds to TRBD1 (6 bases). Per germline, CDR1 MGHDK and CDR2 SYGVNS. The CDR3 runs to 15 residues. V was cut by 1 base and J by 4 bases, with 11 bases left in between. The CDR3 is CASSESDRLNQPQHF. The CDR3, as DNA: TGTGCCAGCAGTGAATCCGACAGGTTGAATCAGCCCCAGCATTTT.

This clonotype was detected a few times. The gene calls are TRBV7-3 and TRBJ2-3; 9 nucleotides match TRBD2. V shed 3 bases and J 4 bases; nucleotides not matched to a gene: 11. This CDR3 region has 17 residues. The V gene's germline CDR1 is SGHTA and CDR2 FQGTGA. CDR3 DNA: TGTGCCAGCAGCTTTTTACCCAGCGGGGGGAGCGCAGATACGCAGTATTTT. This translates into CASSFLPSGGSADTQYF.

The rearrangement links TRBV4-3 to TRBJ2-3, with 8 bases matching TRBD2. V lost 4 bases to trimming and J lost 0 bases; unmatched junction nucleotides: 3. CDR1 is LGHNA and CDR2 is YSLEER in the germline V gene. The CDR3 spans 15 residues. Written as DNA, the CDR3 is TGCGCCAGCAGCCTCGGGGGGGGAAGCACAGATACGCAGTATTTT. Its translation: CASSLGGGSTDTQYF.

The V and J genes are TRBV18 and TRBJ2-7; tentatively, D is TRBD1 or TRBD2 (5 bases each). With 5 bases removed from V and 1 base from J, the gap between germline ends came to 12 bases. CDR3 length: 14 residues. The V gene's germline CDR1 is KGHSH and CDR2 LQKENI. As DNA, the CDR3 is TGTGCCAGCTCAGAGACCGGGGCTTCCTACGAGCAGTACTTC. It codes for CASSETGASYEQYF. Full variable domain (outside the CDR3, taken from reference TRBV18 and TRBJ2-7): NAGVMQNPRHLVRRRGQEARLRCSPMKGHSHVYWYRQLPEEGLKFMVYLQKENIIDESGMPKERFSAEFPKEGPSILRIQQVVRGDSAAYFCASSETGASYEQYFGPGTRLTVT.

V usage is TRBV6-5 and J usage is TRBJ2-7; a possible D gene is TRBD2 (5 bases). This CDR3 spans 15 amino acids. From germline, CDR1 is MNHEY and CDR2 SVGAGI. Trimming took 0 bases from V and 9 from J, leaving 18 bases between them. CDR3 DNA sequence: TGTGCCAGCAGTTACTCCCGGGAATTCATCTTCGGGCAGTACTTC. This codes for CASSYSREFIFGQYF.

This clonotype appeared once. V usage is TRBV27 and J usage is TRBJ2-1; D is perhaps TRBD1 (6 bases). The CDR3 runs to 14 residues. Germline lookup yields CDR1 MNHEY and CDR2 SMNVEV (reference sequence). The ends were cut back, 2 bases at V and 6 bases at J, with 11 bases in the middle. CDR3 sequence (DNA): TGTGCCAGCAGTTTAGAAGAAGGGGGCAATGAGCAGTTCTTC. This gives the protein CASSLEEGGNEQFF.

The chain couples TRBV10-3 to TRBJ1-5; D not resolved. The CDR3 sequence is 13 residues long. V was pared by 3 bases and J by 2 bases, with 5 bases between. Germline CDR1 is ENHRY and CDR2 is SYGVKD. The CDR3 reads CAISDGGNQPQHF. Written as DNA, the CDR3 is TGTGCCATCAGTGACGGGGGCAATCAGCCCCAGCATTTT.

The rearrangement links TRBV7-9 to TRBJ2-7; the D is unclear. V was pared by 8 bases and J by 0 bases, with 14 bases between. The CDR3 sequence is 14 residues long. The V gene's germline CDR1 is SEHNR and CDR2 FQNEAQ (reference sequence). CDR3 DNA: TGTGCCAGCGGCCCAAGACAAAGCTCCTACGAGCAGTACTTC. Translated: CASGPRQSSYEQYF.

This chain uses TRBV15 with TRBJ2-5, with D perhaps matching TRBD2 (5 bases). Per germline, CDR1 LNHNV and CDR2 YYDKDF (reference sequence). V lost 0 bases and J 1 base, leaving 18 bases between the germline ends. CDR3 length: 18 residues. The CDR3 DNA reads TGTGCCACCAGCAGAGATCGGACCCAGAGAGGACTCCAAGAGACCCAGTACTTC. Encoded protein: CATSRDRTQRGLQETQYF.

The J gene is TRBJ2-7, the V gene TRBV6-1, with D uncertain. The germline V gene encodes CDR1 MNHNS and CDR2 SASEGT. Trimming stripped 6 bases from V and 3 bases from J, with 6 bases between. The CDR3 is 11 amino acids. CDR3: CASRADYEQYF. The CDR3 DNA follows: TGTGCCAGCAGGGCGGACTACGAGCAGTACTTC.

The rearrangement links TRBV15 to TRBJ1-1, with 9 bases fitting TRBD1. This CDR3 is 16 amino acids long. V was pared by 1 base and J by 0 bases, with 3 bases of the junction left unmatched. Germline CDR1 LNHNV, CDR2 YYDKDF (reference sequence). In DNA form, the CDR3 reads TGTGCCACCAGCAGAGGCACAGGGGGCGTGAACACTGAAGCTTTCTTT. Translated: CATSRGTGGVNTEAFF.

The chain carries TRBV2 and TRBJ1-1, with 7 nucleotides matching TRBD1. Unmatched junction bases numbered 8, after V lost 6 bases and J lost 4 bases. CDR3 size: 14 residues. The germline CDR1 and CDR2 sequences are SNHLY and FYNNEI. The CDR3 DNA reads TGTGCCAGCAGAACGACAGGGTGGGGCACTGAAGCTTTCTTT. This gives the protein CASRTTGWGTEAFF.

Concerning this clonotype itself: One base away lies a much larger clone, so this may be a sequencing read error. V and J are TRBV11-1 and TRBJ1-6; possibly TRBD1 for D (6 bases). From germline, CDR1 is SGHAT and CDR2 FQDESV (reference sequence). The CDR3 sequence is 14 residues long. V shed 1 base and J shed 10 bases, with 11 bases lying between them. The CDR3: CASSLGRTASPLHF. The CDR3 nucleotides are TGTGCCAGCAGCTTAGGACGGACAGCCTCACCCCTCCACTTT.